The 9 T cell receptor beta chains given below trace back to one sample, sequenced in a study of blood T cell repertoires in COVID-19. Some clones are missing from TCRdb's copy, which holds only in-frame ones; the method was immunoSEQ multiplex PCR. The data contain some 220,000 clones, 65% to 90% of them singletons. Sequenced sample: peripheral blood. Receptors were obtained from a woman in her sixties or seventies with COVID-19, enrolled during active disease.

The chain links TRBV2 to TRBJ1-2; no firm D call. Trimming removed 7 bases from V and 3 bases from J, with 15 bases in between. The V gene's germline CDR1 is SNHLY and CDR2 FYNNEI. This CDR3 is built from 14 residues. This CDR3 is CASTEAEGYYGYTF. CDR3 coding DNA: TGTGCCAGCACCGAAGCGGAGGGCTACTATGGCTACACCTTC.

The V and J genes are TRBV29-1 and TRBJ1-6; D is perhaps TRBD1 (6 bases). V lost 6 bases and J lost 9, with 15 bases in between. Germline V CDR1 and CDR2: SQVTM, ANQGSEA. There are 13 residues in the CDR3. The CDR3, as DNA: TGCAGCGTGCGGATCAACAGGGTTTCACCCCTCCACTTT. This sequence encodes CSVRINRVSPLHF.

This CDR3 reads CASSLKAGGYGYTF. CDR3 sequence (DNA): TGTGCCAGCAGCTTAAAGGCCGGCGGCTATGGCTACACCTTC. The rearrangement links TRBV7-3 to TRBJ1-2; D is unresolved. CDR1 and CDR2 from the germline V gene are SGHTA and FQGTGA. Trimming took 1 base from V and 4 from J, leaving 10 bases between them. The CDR3 spans 14 residues.

This chain joins TRBV29-1 and TRBJ2-1; TRBD1 is a possible D gene (5 bases). Trimming shortened V by 6 bases and J by 3 bases, and 6 bases separated the two germline ends. Looked up from germline, CDR1 is SQVTM and CDR2 is ANQGSEA. This CDR3 is built from 11 residues. The CDR3 region is CSVRDYNEQFF. The CDR3 DNA follows: TGCAGCGTCAGGGACTACAATGAGCAGTTCTTC.

In DNA form, the CDR3 reads TGTGCCATCAGTGAGACCGTGCCGGGACAGGCGAACAATGAGCAGTTCTTC. This codes for CAISETVPGQANNEQFF. The rearrangement uses TRBV10-3 and TRBJ2-1, with 8 positions matching TRBD1. Germline-derived CDR1 and CDR2 are ENHRY and SYGVKD. Unmatched junction bases numbered 11, after V lost 2 bases and J lost 5 bases. The CDR3 is 17 amino acids.

V and J are TRBV19 and TRBJ1-3; D gene ambiguous. Germline CDR1 and CDR2: LNHDA and SQIVND (reference sequence). Trimming stripped 4 bases from V and 0 bases from J, with 4 bases between. This CDR3 spans 13 amino acids. The CDR3 sequence: CASSTGSGNTIYF. CDR3 nucleotides: TGTGCCAGTAGTACCGGCTCTGGAAACACCATATATTTT. The full variable domain, rest sourced from reference TRBV19 and TRBJ1-3, is DGGITQSPKYLFRKEGQNVTLSCEQNLNHDAMYWYRQDPGQGLRLIYYSQIVNDFQKGDIAEGYSVSREKKESFPLTVTSAQKNPTAFYLCASSTGSGNTIYFGEGSWLTVV.

The chain carries TRBV6-5 and TRBJ1-2; D not resolved. Germline V gene sequence: CDR1 MNHEY, CDR2 SVGAGI. Trimming removed 6 bases at V and 0 bases at J, with 8 bases between. The CDR3 is made up of 13 amino acids. The CDR3, as DNA: TGTGCCAGCAGGGGCGGGGCTAACTATGGCTACACCTTC. Protein sequence: CASRGGANYGYTF.

The chain couples TRBV27 to TRBJ2-1; TRBD2 aligns across 7 bases. The CDR3 consists of 16 residues. Germline V lookup: CDR1 MNHEY, CDR2 SMNVEV (reference sequence). The V and J ends lost 5 bases and 3 bases, in that order; junction bases with no gene match: 10. The CDR3 region is CASSLRSGVIYNEQFF. The DNA of the CDR3 is TGTGCCAGCAGTCTCCGGAGCGGGGTGATCTACAATGAGCAGTTCTTC.

The chain is built from TRBV7-8 and TRBJ2-7; TRBD2 aligns across 13 bases. Trimming cost V 5 bases and J 3 bases; bases outside gene matches: 1. This CDR3 is built from 14 residues. CDR1 SGHVS and CDR2 FQNEAQ come from the germline V gene. Here the CDR3 DNA reads TGTGCCAGCAGCAGGACTAGCGGGAGCTACGAGCAGTACTTC. Protein product: CASSRTSGSYEQYF.